Included here is one TCR beta chain sequence, with context. The data are from a study of OX40 agonist ivuxolimab in advanced cancers. Repertoires were generated with immunoSEQ multiplex PCR, while TCRdb's copy carries only in-frame clones and drops some. Here the sample spans about 52,000 clones, about 90% being singletons. The receptor's source is an adult with an advanced solid tumor such as melanoma, head and neck, liver or kidney cancer. Sequences were derived from CD4+ or CD8+ T cells sorted from blood, sampled in a trial of the OX40 agonist ivuxolimab.

The CDR3 reads CASRGRWDRDGLETQYF. Here the CDR3 DNA reads TGTGCCAGCAGGGGCCGATGGGACAGGGATGGATTGGAGACCCAGTACTTC. The V and J genes are TRBV6-4 and TRBJ2-5; TRBD1 matches at 9 bases. Germline CDR1 and CDR2: MRHNA and SNTAGT. This CDR3 spans 17 amino acids. The junction had 16 bases not matched to a gene; V was cut back by 6 bases and J by 5 bases.